These T cell receptor beta chains were read from a single sample in a study of blood T cell repertoires in COVID-19. Produced via immunoSEQ multiplex PCR; TCRdb's table is partial and in-frame only. Of over 450,000 clones in the sample, 70% to 90% were seen once. Sequencing was performed on peripheral blood. The receptors originated from a woman in her forties or fifties with COVID-19, enrolled during active disease. CDR3s include the opening cysteine and the closing phenylalanine or tryptophan. The D gene is left open where the match is weak. The size entry is marked missing in some rows and otherwise reads once, few, many or a size class.

v_gene	j_gene	abundance	d_gene	CDR3aa	CDR3nt
TRBV10-1	TRBJ2-2	few	TRBD2	CASSESGGPGELFF	TGCGCCAGCAGTGAGAGCGGGGGGCCCGGGGAGCTGTTTTTT
TRBV10-3	TRBJ1-1	-	TRBD1	CAIHMGTGATEAFF	TGTGCCATCCATATGGGGACAGGGGCGACTGAAGCTTTCTTT
TRBV19	TRBJ1-6	-	-	CASTQDRGPNSPLHF	TGTGCCAGTACCCAAGACCGGGGTCCGAATTCACCCCTCCACTTT
TRBV6-5	TRBJ1-4	-	-	CASGRRGGNEKLFF	TGTGCCAGCGGACGCCGGGGGGGTAATGAAAAACTGTTTTTT
TRBV2	TRBJ1-1	-	TRBD1	CASSGQGASSTEAFF	TGTGCCAGCAGCGGACAGGGGGCGAGTAGCACTGAAGCTTTCTTT
TRBV19	TRBJ1-1	-	-	CASTLDSMGITEAFF	TGTGCCAGCACCCTAGACAGTATGGGGATCACTGAAGCTTTCTTT
TRBV6-5	TRBJ2-3	once	TRBD1	CASSYGTGSTDTQYF	TGTGCCAGCAGTTACGGGACAGGGAGCACAGATACGCAGTATTTT
TRBV7-9	TRBJ2-5	-	TRBD2	CASSRTSGGGETQYF	TGTGCCAGCAGCAGGACTAGCGGGGGAGGAGAGACCCAGTACTTC
TRBV6-5	TRBJ1-4	few	TRBD1	CASMKDRNEKLFF	TGTGCCAGTATGAAGGACAGGAATGAAAAACTGTTTTTT
TRBV3-1/TRBV3-2	TRBJ2-2	-	-	CASSPHRDMGTGELFF	TGTGCCAGCAGCCCTCACCGGGACATGGGCACCGGGGAGCTGTTTTTT
TRBV28	TRBJ2-6	-	-	CASVWAGNSGANVLTF	TGTGCCAGCGTATGGGCAGGGAACTCTGGGGCCAACGTCCTGACTTTC
TRBV15	TRBJ1-2	-	TRBD1	CATSRAGTGDGYTF	TGTGCCACCAGCAGAGCCGGGACAGGGGATGGCTACACCTTC
TRBV9	TRBJ1-2	-	-	CASSGQPGYTF	TGTGCCAGCAGCGGACAGCCTGGCTACACCTTC
TRBV2	TRBJ1-2	-	-	CASTLKGESHGYTF	TGTGCCAGCACATTGAAGGGGGAGTCTCACGGCTACACCTTC
TRBV5-1	TRBJ2-3	-	-	CASSLSQGSTDTQYF	TGCGCCAGCAGCTTGAGTCAGGGATCCACAGATACGCAGTATTTT
TRBV5-6	TRBJ1-2	-	TRBD1	CASSAQGAGGYTF	TGTGCCAGCAGCGCACAGGGGGCGGGAGGCTACACCTTC
TRBV28	TRBJ1-1	-	-	CASSLSHSLMNTEAFF	TGTGCCAGCAGTTTATCCCACAGCCTTATGAACACTGAAGCTTTCTTT